These 31 T cell receptor delta chains came from one sample sequenced in a study of Vδ1+ human thymocytes. Extracted RNA was reverse transcribed into cDNA. Multiplex PCR used pooled V-gene forward primers and a constant-region reverse primer to amplify CDR3s. TCRdb re-called the multiplex PCR reads via CATT. The table includes tens of thousands of delta-chain clones, 8.1% detected once. Notes on the study in general: In the thymus, TRG and TRD repertoires looked highly polyclonal with Gaussian CDR3 lengths.

Antigens of these TCRs are unknown. Sequencing input: Vdelta1+ gamma-delta thymocytes from the thymus. Regarding subset: FACS-sorted CD3+ TCRalphabeta- TCRVdelta1+ TCRVdelta2- thymocytes. These receptors all come from a child in the first two years of life who had congenital heart surgery.

The genes are TRDV2 and TRDJ1, with a tentative D call TRDD3 (6 bases). In germline, CDR1 is GEAIGNYY, CDR2 EKD. The CDR3 contains 16 residues. V was pared by 0 bases and J by 1 base, with 14 bases between. The CDR3, as DNA: TGTGCCTGTGACACCGACGGGGATCGAGGCACCGATAAACTCATCTTT. The encoded protein is CACDTDGDRGTDKLIF.

This clone was found a few times. The junction does not match germline at one end; this may be a read error. J is TRDJ1 and V is TRDV1, with TRDD3 matching 10 bases. In germline, CDR1 is TSWWSYY, CDR2 QGS. This CDR3 has 21 amino acids. The CDR3 loop is CALGELGVRLGDGEDTHKLIF. CDR3 nucleotide sequence: TGTGCTCTTGGGGAACTAGGTGTCCGACTGGGGGATGGGGAGGACACCCATAAACTCATCTTT.

The chain carries TRDV2 and TRDJ3; 9 bases fit TRDD3. Germline V gene sequence: CDR1 GEAIGNYY, CDR2 EKD. The CDR3 consists of 24 residues. J lost 2 bases, V lost 3 bases, and 25 bases had no gene match. CDR3 in amino acids: CACDFLLVLPAGGFPTWDTRQMFF. CDR3 bases: TGTGCCTGTGACTTTCTCCTTGTCCTTCCCGCTGGGGGATTCCCCACCTGGGACACCCGACAGATGTTTTTC.

This clone qualifies as medium-sized (0.01 to 0.1%). The V and J genes are TRDV2 and TRDJ1; D might be TRDD3 (5 bases). From germline, CDR1 is GEAIGNYY and CDR2 EKD. V lost 7 bases and J 5 bases, leaving 25 bases between the germline ends. The CDR3 consists of 16 residues. The CDR3 reads CACTGWVPIPVDKLIF. The CDR3 coding sequence is TGTGCCTGCACAGGTTGGGTCCCGATACCCGTTGATAAACTCATCTTT.

The V gene is TRDV1, the J gene TRDJ1; 13 bases are a match to TRDD3. Looked up from germline, CDR1 is TSWWSYY and CDR2 is QGS. The CDR3 covers 18 residues. The ends lost 3 bases at V and 3 bases at J; junction bases unmatched: 10. This chain's CDR3 is CALGDPLPTGGYADKLIF. CDR3 nucleotide sequence: TGTGCTCTTGGGGATCCACTTCCTACTGGGGGATACGCCGATAAACTCATCTTT.

This clone was seen only once. This chain uses TRDV1 with TRDJ1, with TRDD3 matching over 8 bases. Since TCRdb gives no J gene, matching the DNA to germline was used here to assign it. Germline CDR1 is TSWWSYY and CDR2 is QGS. The junction had 12 bases not matched to a gene; V was cut back by 0 bases and J by 0 bases. The length of the CDR3 is 19 residues. CDR3 sequence: CALGELVLLAGGHTDKLIF. For the CDR3, the DNA is TGTGCTCTTGGGGAACTAGTCCTACTCGCTGGGGGACACACCGATAAACTCATCTTT.

The chain employs TRDV1 and TRDJ1, with TRDD3 matching over 7 bases. J gave up 1 base and V 5 bases, and 25 bases lay outside the gene matches. Per germline, CDR1 TSWWSYY and CDR2 QGS. The CDR3 loop spans 21 amino acids. The CDR3 protein is CALGKMLSPVLGIFVTDKLIF. In DNA form, the CDR3 reads TGTGCTCTTGGGAAAATGCTTTCTCCCGTACTGGGGATCTTTGTCACCGATAAACTCATCTTT.

The chain couples TRDV1 to TRDJ1, with D possibly being TRDD2 (6 bases). CDR3 length equals 21 residues. The germline V and J ends were trimmed by 1 base and 4 bases, with 31 bases remaining between them. Germline CDR1 and CDR2: TSWWSYY and QGS. CDR3 bases: TGTGCTCTTGGGGAACCATCTTCCTTCATGGGGTCCTCCGGTGGGGTCGATAAACTCATCTTT. Amino acids: CALGEPSSFMGSSGGVDKLIF.

This clone occurred a few times. J is TRDJ1 and V is TRDV1; TRDD3 matches at 10 bases. With 6 bases clipped from V and 1 base from J, the junction kept 17 bases outside the gene matches. CDR3 length: 19 residues. CDR1 is TSWWSYY, CDR2 QGS, per germline. CDR3: CALGVLFTTGGSSTDKLIF. The CDR3 DNA follows: TGTGCTCTTGGCGTTCTCTTTACTACTGGGGGATCCTCCACCGATAAACTCATCTTT.

In this sample, this clone turned up a few times. The V and J genes are TRDV2 and TRDJ3, with 8 bases lining up with TRDD3. The CDR3 loop spans 17 amino acids. V lost 7 bases to trimming and J lost 0 bases; unmatched junction nucleotides: 7. CDR1 and CDR2 (germline): GEAIGNYY, EKD. The CDR3 DNA reads as TGTGCCTGGGTACTGGGGGCCAACTCCTGGGACACCCGACAGATGTTTTTC. Protein product: CAWVLGANSWDTRQMFF.

This clone has a handful of counts. The same CDR3 can be traced to other DNA sequences in this sample. This chain links TRDV1 with TRDJ1, with 8 bases fitting TRDD2. Germline assignment: CDR1 TSWWSYY and CDR2 QGS. The CDR3 consists of 18 residues. V lost 4 bases, J lost 0 bases, and 13 bases stayed unmatched. The CDR3 bases are TGTGCTCTTGGGGGACTTCCTACCCTAGGGCTGTACACCGATAAACTCATCTTT. Residues: CALGGLPTLGLYTDKLIF.

This chain joins TRDV1 and TRDJ2; maybe TRDD2 (5 bases). TCRdb carries no J gene annotation; the J gene was assigned here by matching the DNA with germline. This CDR3 region has 17 residues. Trimming left V 4 bases short and J 2 bases short, with 17 bases between. CDR1 and CDR2 (germline): TSWWSYY, QGS. CDR3 coding DNA: TGTGCTCTTGGGGCTGCGGGAGGGGCTTCCTTGACAGCACAACTCTTCTTT. Its protein is CALGAAGGASLTAQLFF.

V gene TRDV1 combines with J gene TRDJ1, with 7 bases that match TRDD3. The germline V gene has CDR1 TSWWSYY and CDR2 QGS. The CDR3 is made up of 21 amino acids. V shed 0 bases and J 0 bases; nucleotides not matched to a gene: 19. CDR3 sequence reads: CALGELFPTGTGYPYTDKLIF. CDR3 sequence (DNA): TGTGCTCTTGGGGAACTATTCCCCACAGGCACGGGATACCCGTACACCGATAAACTCATCTTT.

The rearrangement links TRDV1 to TRDJ1; D unresolved. Trimming shortened V by 0 bases and J by 4 bases, and 9 bases separated the two germline ends. CDR1 TSWWSYY and CDR2 QGS come from the germline V gene. CDR3 length: 14 residues. The CDR3 reads CALGELRNYDKLIF. The CDR3 DNA reads as TGTGCTCTTGGGGAACTCAGGAACTACGATAAACTCATCTTT.

This clone has only a few counts. The chain is built from TRDV1 and TRDJ1, with no clear D. Germline-derived CDR1 and CDR2 are TSWWSYY and QGS. V was pared by 1 base and J by 1 base, with 13 bases between. CDR3 size: 16 residues. This CDR3 reads CALGERSGRFTDKLIF. CDR3 nucleotides: TGTGCTCTTGGGGAACGATCTGGACGGTTCACCGATAAACTCATCTTT.

This clone was detected a few times. The junction departs from the called germline gene at one end, perhaps through a read error. The chain combines TRDV1 with TRDJ1; D perhaps matches TRDD3 (5 bases). This CDR3 has 17 amino acids. CDR1 and CDR2 from the germline V gene are TSWWSYY and QGS. The CDR3, as DNA: TGTGCTCTTGGGAAATTAAGAGAGGGGAAGTACACCGGTAAACTCATCTTT. This codes for CALGKLREGKYTGKLIF.

This clone was picked up a small number of times. The rearrangement links TRDV1 to TRDJ1, with TRDD3 as a possible D gene (6 bases). CDR3 length equals 23 residues. Germline loops: CDR1 TSWWSYY, CDR2 QGS. The V end was cut by 0 bases, the J end by 0 bases, with 32 bases between. CDR3 DNA: TGTGCTCTTGGGGAACTAGTGCCGTCCCTTTACTTCTGGGGAAGATCCTACACCGATAAACTCATCTTT. Translated, it gives CALGELVPSLYFWGRSYTDKLIF.

The chain links TRDV1 to TRDJ1; 7 nucleotides agree with TRDD2. V dropped 0 bases and J dropped 3; count of bases not matched to a gene: 16. Per the germline V gene, CDR1 is TSWWSYY and CDR2 is QGS. The CDR3 length is 19 residues. The CDR3 region is CALGELFLPFGTCADKLIF. The CDR3 nucleotides are TGTGCTCTTGGGGAACTTTTCCTACCCTTTGGCACGTGCGCCGATAAACTCATCTTT.

This clone came up a few times. V and J are TRDV1 and TRDJ1; D may be TRDD3 (8 bases). The germline CDR1 and CDR2 sequences are TSWWSYY and QGS. The V gene lost 1 base and the J gene lost 3 bases, with 24 bases spanning the gap. The length of the CDR3 is 19 residues. The CDR3 protein is CALGEPLSYEGDMADKLIF. CDR3 sequence (DNA): TGTGCTCTTGGGGAACCACTTTCCTACGAGGGGGATATGGCCGATAAACTCATCTTT.

The rearrangement uses TRDV1 and TRDJ1, with D perhaps matching TRDD3 (5 bases). The CDR3 spans 17 residues. V lost 2 bases, J lost 0 bases, and 16 bases lay in between. Germline V gene lookup returns CDR1 TSWWSYY and CDR2 QGS. CDR3 in amino acids: CALGELLWGHNTDKLIF. As DNA, the CDR3 is TGTGCTCTTGGGGAATTATTGTGGGGCCACAACACCGATAAACTCATCTTT.

The genes are TRDV1 and TRDJ1, with 13 bases aligning to TRDD3. CDR1 TSWWSYY and CDR2 QGS come from the germline V gene. Trimming took 5 bases from V and 2 from J; bases not matched to a gene: 17. CDR3 size: 20 residues. The CDR3 spells CALGSLTGGYDPRTTDKLIF. The CDR3 nucleotides are TGTGCTCTTGGGTCCCTTACTGGGGGATACGATCCCCGTACGACCGATAAACTCATCTTT.

The J gene is TRDJ1, the V gene TRDV1, with 7 positions matching TRDD2. CDR1 is TSWWSYY, CDR2 QGS, per germline. CDR3 length: 18 amino acids. Losses at the gene ends were 0 bases for V and 8 bases for J; bases not matched to a gene: 18. CDR3 coding DNA: TGTGCTCTTGGGGAACTTTGGCCTTCCTCCCCCTCGGGCGGGAAACTCATCTTT. Protein: CALGELWPSSPSGGKLIF.

This clone was recorded a few times. This chain connects TRDV1 to TRDJ1; 13 nucleotides match TRDD3. Looked up from germline, CDR1 is TSWWSYY and CDR2 is QGS. The CDR3 is 23 amino acids. J was trimmed by 2 bases and V by 1 base; bases with no gene match: 22. For the CDR3, the DNA is TGTGCTCTTGGGGAACCTATCTTGGCCCTACTGGGGGATACGCGGCGTGGGACCGATAAACTCATCTTT. Residues: CALGEPILALLGDTRRGTDKLIF.

A few counts support this clone. The rearrangement uses TRDV1 and TRDJ1; no clear D. The CDR3 spans 16 residues. The germline V and J ends were trimmed by 5 bases and 3 bases, with 19 bases remaining between them. Per germline, CDR1 TSWWSYY and CDR2 QGS. CDR3 nucleotide sequence: TGTGCTCTTGGGAAGGGCTTACCATCCACACCCGATAAACTCATCTTT. Amino acid sequence: CALGKGLPSTPDKLIF.

This clone has only a few counts. The V call is TRDV1, the J call TRDJ1, with D possibly TRDD3 on 6 matching bases. Between the trimmed V and J ends, which lost 2 bases and 3 bases, there was a span of 28 bases. This CDR3 is built from 20 residues. Germline V CDR1 and CDR2: TSWWSYY, QGS. CDR3 region: CALGEGVPPKANWASDKLIF. In nucleotides, the CDR3 is TGTGCTCTTGGGGAAGGCGTCCCTCCTAAAGCTAACTGGGCCTCCGATAAACTCATCTTT.

This clone was observed a handful of times. The gene calls are TRDV1 and TRDJ1; tentatively, D is TRDD3 (6 bases). V shed 4 bases and J shed 0 bases, with 18 bases lying between them. Germline values: CDR1 TSWWSYY, CDR2 QGS. The CDR3 runs 17 residues. The CDR3 bases are TGTGCTCTTGGGGGTACGCCCCGGGGGACGTACACCGATAAACTCATCTTT. This translates into CALGGTPRGTYTDKLIF.

The chain carries TRDV1 and TRDJ1, with 12 bases aligning to TRDD3. CDR3 size: 21 residues. Looked up from germline, CDR1 is TSWWSYY and CDR2 is QGS. This chain's CDR3 is CALVRNPCTGGYMAYTDKLIF. The CDR3 nucleotides read TGTGCCCTCGTAAGGAATCCCTGTACTGGGGGATACATGGCGTACACCGATAAACTCATCTTT.

This rearrangement joins TRDV1 to TRDJ1, with 9 bases that match TRDD3. CDR3 length equals 18 residues. V was pared by 0 bases and J by 1 base, with 9 bases of the junction left unmatched. Germline V gives CDR1 TSWWSYY, CDR2 QGS. The CDR3 DNA is TGTGCTCTTGGGGAACTCGGTCGTTACTGGGGGACCACCGATAAACTCATCTTT. This translates into CALGELGRYWGTTDKLIF.

The chain employs TRDV1 and TRDJ1; 7 bases are a match to TRDD3. Unmatched junction bases numbered 13, after V lost 6 bases and J lost 0 bases. CDR1 and CDR2 (germline): TSWWSYY, QGS. CDR3 length equals 17 residues. Here the CDR3 reads CALGGFPGLGYTDKLIF. CDR3 nucleotides: TGTGCTCTTGGAGGCTTCCCAGGACTGGGGTACACCGATAAACTCATCTTT.

The V and J genes are TRDV1 and TRDJ1; D may be TRDD2 (6 bases). Germline V gives CDR1 TSWWSYY, CDR2 QGS. The CDR3 contains 17 residues. Trimming left V 5 bases short and J 0 bases short, with 19 bases between. The CDR3 spells CALGNQTSYVHTDKLIF. The CDR3 DNA sequence: TGTGCTCTTGGGAATCAGACCTCCTACGTACACACCGATAAACTCATCTTT.

The rearrangement links TRDV1 to TRDJ1, with TRDD3 matching 8 bases. V shed 2 bases and J 5 bases; nucleotides not matched to a gene: 28. Germline loops: CDR1 TSWWSYY, CDR2 QGS. The CDR3 spans 22 residues. CDR3 region: CALGEFKVGGPLLGASEDKLIF. The CDR3 nucleotides are TGTGCTCTTGGGGAATTTAAGGTAGGAGGACCCTTACTGGGGGCCTCCGAAGATAAACTCATCTTT.